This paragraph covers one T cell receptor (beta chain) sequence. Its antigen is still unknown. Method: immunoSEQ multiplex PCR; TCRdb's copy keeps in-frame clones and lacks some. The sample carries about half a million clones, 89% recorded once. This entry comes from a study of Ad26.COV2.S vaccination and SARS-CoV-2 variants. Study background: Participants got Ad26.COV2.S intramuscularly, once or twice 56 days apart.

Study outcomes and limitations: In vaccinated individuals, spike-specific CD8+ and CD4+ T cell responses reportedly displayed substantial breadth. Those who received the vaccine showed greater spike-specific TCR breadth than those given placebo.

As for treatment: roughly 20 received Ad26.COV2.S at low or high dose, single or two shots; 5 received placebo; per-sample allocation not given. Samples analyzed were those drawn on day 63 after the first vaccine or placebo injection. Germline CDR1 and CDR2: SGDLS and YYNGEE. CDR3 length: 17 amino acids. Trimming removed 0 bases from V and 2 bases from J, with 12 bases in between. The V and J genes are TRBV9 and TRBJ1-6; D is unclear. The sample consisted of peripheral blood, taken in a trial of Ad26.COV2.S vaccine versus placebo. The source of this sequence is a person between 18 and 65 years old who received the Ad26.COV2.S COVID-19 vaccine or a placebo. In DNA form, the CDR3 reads TGTGCCAGCAGCGTAGGGGGAGGCAACCCCTATAATTCACCCCTCCACTTT. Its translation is CASSVGGGNPYNSPLHF.